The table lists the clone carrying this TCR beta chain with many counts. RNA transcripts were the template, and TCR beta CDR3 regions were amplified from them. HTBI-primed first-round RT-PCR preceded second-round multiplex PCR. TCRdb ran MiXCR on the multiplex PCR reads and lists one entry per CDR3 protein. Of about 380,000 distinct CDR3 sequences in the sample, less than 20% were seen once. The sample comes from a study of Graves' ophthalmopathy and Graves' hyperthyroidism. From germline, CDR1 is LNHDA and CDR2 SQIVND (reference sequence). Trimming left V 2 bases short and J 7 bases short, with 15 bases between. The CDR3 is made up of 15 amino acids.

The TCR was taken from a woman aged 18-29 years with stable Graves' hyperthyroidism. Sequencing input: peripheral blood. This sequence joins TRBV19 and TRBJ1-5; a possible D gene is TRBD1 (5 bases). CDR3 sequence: CASSILAGRSQPQHF. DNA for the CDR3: TGTGCCAGTAGTATATTGGCAGGGCGCAGCCAGCCCCAGCATTTT. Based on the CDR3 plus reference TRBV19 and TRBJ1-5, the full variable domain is DGGITQSPKYLFRKEGQNVTLSCEQNLNHDAMYWYRQDPGQGLRLIYYSQIVNDFQKGDIAEGYSVSREKKESFPLTVTSAQKNPTAFYLCASSILAGRSQPQHFGDGTRLSIL.